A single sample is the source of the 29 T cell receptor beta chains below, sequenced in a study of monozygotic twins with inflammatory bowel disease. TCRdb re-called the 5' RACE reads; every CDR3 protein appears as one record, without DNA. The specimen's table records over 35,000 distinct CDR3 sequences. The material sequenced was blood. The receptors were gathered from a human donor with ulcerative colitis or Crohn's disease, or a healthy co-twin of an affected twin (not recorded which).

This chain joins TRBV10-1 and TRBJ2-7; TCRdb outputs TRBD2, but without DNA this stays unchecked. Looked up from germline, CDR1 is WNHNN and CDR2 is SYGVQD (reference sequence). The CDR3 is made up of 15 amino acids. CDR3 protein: CASSEYLAGFYEQYF.

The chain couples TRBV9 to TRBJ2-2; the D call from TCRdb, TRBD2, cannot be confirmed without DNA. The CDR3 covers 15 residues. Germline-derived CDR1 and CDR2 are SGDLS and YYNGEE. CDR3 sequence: CASSGVAGHTGELFF.

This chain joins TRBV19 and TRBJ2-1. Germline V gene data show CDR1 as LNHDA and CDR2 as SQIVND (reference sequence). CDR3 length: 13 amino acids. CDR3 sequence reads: CASSIIADNEQFF.

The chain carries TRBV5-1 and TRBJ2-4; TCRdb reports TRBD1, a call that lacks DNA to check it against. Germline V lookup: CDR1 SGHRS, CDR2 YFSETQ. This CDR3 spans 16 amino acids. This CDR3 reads CASSLATDRAKNIQYF.

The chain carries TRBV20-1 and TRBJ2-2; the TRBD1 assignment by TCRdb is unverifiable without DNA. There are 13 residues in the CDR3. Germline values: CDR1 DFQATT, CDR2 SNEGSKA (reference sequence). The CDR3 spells CSAGTVNTGELFF.

The CDR3 loop reads CASSLDLAVNEQFF. The V gene is TRBV5-4, the J gene TRBJ2-1. Germline CDR1 is SGHNT and CDR2 is YYREEE (reference sequence). There are 14 residues in the CDR3.

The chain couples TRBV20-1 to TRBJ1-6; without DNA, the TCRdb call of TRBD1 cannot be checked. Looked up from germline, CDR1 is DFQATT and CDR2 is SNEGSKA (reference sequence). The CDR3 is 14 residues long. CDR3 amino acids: CSARDPGADSPLHF.

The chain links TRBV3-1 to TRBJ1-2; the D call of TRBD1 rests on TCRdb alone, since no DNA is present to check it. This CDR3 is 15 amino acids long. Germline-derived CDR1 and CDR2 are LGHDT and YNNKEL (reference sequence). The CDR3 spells CASSLGTGDYYGYTF.

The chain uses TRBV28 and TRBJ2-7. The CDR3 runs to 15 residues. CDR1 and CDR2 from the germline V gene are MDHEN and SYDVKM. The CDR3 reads CASSPVDGGAYEQYF.

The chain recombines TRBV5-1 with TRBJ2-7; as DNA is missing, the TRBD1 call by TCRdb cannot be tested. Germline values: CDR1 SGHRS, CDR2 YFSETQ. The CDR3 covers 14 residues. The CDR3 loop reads CASSQQGQTYEQYF.

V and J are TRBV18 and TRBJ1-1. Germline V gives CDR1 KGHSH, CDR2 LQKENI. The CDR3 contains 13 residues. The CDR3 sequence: CASSETRNTEAFF.

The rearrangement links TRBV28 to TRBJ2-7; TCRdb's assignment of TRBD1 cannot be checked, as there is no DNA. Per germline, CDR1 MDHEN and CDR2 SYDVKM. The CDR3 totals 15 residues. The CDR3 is CASSFALGQSYEQYF.

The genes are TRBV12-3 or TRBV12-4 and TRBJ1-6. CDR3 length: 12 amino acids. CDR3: CASRFGDSPLHF.

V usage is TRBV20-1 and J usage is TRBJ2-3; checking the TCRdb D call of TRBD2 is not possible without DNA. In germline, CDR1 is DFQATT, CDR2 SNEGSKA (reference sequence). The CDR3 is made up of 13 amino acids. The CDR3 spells CSARLAGTDTQYF.

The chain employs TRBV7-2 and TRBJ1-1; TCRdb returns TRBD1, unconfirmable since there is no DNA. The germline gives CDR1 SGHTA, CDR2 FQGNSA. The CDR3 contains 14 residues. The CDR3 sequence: CASSFSSGRDEAFF.

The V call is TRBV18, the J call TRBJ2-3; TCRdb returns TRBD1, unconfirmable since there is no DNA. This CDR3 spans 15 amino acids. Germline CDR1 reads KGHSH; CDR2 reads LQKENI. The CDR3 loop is CASSPRQGRTDTQYF.

The CDR3 here is CASSEDSTGQPQHF. The genes are TRBV6-4 and TRBJ1-5. The length of the CDR3 is 14 residues. Germline loops: CDR1 MRHNA, CDR2 SNTAGT.

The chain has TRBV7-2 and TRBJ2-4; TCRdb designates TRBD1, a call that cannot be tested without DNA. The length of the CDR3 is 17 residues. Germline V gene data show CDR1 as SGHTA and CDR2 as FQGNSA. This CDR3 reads CASSTSGADGGKNIQYF.

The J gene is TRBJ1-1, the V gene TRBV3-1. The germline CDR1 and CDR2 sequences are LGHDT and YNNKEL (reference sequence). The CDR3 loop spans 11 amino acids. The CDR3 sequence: CASSRLAEAFF. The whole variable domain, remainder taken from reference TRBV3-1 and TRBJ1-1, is DTAVSQTPKYLVTQMGNDKSIKCEQNLGHDTMYWYKQDSKKFLKIMFSYNNKELIINETVPNRFSPKSPDKAHLNLHINSLELGDSAVYFCASSRLAEAFFGQGTRLTVV.

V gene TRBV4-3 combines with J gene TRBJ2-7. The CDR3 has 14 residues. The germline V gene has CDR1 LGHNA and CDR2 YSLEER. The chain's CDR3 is CASSQEVVRYEQYF.

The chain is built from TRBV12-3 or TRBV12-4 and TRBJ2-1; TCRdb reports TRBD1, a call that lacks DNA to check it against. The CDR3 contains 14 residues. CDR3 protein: CASTLRRGVGEQFF.

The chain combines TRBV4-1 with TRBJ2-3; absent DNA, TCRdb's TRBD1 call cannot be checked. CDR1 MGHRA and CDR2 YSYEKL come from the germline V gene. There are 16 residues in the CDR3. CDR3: CASSLLPGQGTDTQYF.

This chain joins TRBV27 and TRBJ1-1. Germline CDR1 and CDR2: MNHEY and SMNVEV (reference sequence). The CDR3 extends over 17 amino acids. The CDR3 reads CASSLSNIFSQNTEAFF.

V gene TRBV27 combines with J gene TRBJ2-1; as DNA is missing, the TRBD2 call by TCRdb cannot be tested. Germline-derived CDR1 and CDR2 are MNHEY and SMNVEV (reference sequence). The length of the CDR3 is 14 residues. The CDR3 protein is CASSWGLTRNEQFF.

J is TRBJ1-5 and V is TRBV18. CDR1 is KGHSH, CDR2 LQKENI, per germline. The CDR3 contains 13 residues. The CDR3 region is CASSQDRNQPQHF.

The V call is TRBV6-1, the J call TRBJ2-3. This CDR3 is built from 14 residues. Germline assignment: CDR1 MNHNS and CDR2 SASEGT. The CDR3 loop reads CASSKGLAINTQYF.

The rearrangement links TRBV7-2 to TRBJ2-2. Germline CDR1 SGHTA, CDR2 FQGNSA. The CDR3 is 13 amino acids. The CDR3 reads CASSSKLGGELFF.

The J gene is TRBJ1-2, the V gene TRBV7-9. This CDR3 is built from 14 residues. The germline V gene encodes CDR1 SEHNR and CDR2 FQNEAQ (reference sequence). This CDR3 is CASSLVGSNYGYTF.

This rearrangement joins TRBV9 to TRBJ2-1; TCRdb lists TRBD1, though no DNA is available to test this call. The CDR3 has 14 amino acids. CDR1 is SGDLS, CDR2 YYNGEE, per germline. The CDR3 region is CASSQTGLGGEQFF.